A single sample is the source of the 25 T cell receptor beta chains below, sequenced in a study of monozygotic twins with inflammatory bowel disease. For each CDR3 protein, TCRdb gives one entry from its re-call of the 5' RACE reads, without DNA. The sample yields about 380,000 distinct CDR3 sequences, of which the top ten take up about 2.5%. Sequencing used blood. The origin of the receptors is a human donor with ulcerative colitis or Crohn's disease, or a healthy co-twin of an affected twin (not recorded which).

The genes are TRBV5-4 and TRBJ1-2; TCRdb's D call of TRBD1 is untestable without DNA. The CDR3 has 15 residues. CDR1 and CDR2 from the germline V gene are SGHNT and YYREEE (reference sequence). CDR3 region: CASSPGTETFYGYTF.

The genes are TRBV6-5 and TRBJ2-7; lacking DNA, the TRBD2 call made by TCRdb goes unchecked. CDR3 length equals 15 residues. CDR1 and CDR2 (germline): MNHEY, SVGAGI. The chain's CDR3 is CASSLDPQGSYEQYF.

Here the CDR3 reads CASSLKQGSIIPFF. V gene TRBV5-1 combines with J gene TRBJ2-1; no DNA is available, so the TRBD1 call from TCRdb remains unchecked. The length of the CDR3 is 14 residues. Germline V gene data show CDR1 as SGHRS and CDR2 as YFSETQ.

The J gene is TRBJ2-7, the V gene TRBV12-3 or TRBV12-4; the D gene TCRdb calls, TRBD1, cannot be checked with no DNA. The CDR3 extends over 17 amino acids. The CDR3 sequence: CASSHEPWTGLSYEQYF.

The rearrangement uses TRBV6-1 and TRBJ1-1; TCRdb names TRBD1, which stays unverified in the absence of DNA. CDR1 is MNHNS, CDR2 SASEGT, per germline. CDR3 length equals 14 residues. The CDR3 loop is CASTRDTTRVEAFF.

The V call is TRBV7-3, the J call TRBJ2-1; TCRdb's D call, TRBD2, is unchecked because there is no DNA. The germline V gene has CDR1 SGHTA and CDR2 FQGTGA. The CDR3 has 15 amino acids. CDR3 protein: CASSFTSGGANEQFF.

The chain carries TRBV7-2 and TRBJ2-7; TCRdb calls TRBD1, which cannot be checked without DNA. In germline, CDR1 is SGHTA, CDR2 FQGNSA. The CDR3 has 14 residues. The CDR3 here is CASSYSRDAYEQYF.

The chain employs TRBV12-3 or TRBV12-4 and TRBJ2-7; as DNA is missing, the TRBD2 call by TCRdb cannot be tested. The CDR3 length is 14 residues. This CDR3 is CASSSGLAGGRKYF.

This CDR3 reads CASSFPSPGTGWRLPNSPLHF. V usage is TRBV28 and J usage is TRBJ1-6; TCRdb's D call, TRBD1, is unchecked because there is no DNA. The length of the CDR3 is 21 residues. Germline CDR1 MDHEN, CDR2 SYDVKM. Full variable domain (rest looked up from reference TRBV28 and TRBJ1-6): DVKVTQSSRYLVKRTGEKVFLECVQDMDHENMFWYRQDPGLGLRLIYFSYDVKMKEKGDIPEGYSVSREKKERFSLILESASTNQTSMYLCASSFPSPGTGWRLPNSPLHFGNGTRLTVT.

The V gene is TRBV7-2, the J gene TRBJ2-7. In germline, CDR1 is SGHTA, CDR2 FQGNSA. The CDR3 totals 14 residues. This CDR3 is CASSFGGASYEQYF.

J is TRBJ2-1 and V is TRBV7-6; TCRdb calls TRBD1, which cannot be checked without DNA. Germline CDR1 SGHVS, CDR2 FNYEAQ. The CDR3 contains 18 residues. CDR3 loop: CASSSLLAKGGPRNEQFF.

The chain links TRBV12-3 or TRBV12-4 to TRBJ1-2. This CDR3 spans 14 amino acids. The chain's CDR3 is CASRDSAKNYGYTF.

The V call is TRBV5-8, the J call TRBJ1-5; TCRdb gives TRBD1 as the D gene, but with no DNA this cannot be confirmed. From germline, CDR1 is SGHTS and CDR2 YDEGEE. The CDR3 extends over 15 amino acids. The CDR3 loop reads CASSRNKGVGQPQHF. The full variable domain, rest sourced from reference TRBV5-8 and TRBJ1-5, is EAGVTQSPTHLIKTRGQQATLRCSPISGHTSVYWYQQALGLGLQFLLWYDEGEERNRGNFPPRFSGRQFPNYSSELNVNALELEDSALYLCASSRNKGVGQPQHFGDGTRLSIL.

The J gene is TRBJ2-5, the V gene TRBV6-1; TCRdb outputs TRBD1, but without DNA this stays unchecked. The CDR3 consists of 16 residues. Germline CDR1 is MNHNS and CDR2 is SASEGT. The CDR3: CASSKFQTGIVETQYF.

The rearrangement uses TRBV7-3 and TRBJ2-1; the TRBD1 assignment by TCRdb is unverifiable without DNA. CDR1 and CDR2 (germline): SGHTA, FQGTGA. This CDR3 spans 15 amino acids. Here the CDR3 reads CASSLRTVTYNEQFF.

The chain has TRBV12-3 or TRBV12-4 and TRBJ2-7; TCRdb's D call of TRBD1 is untestable without DNA. This CDR3 spans 14 amino acids. The CDR3 loop is CASRRQGMKYEQYF.

V and J are TRBV24-1 and TRBJ2-3. This CDR3 comprises 16 residues. Germline V gene sequence: CDR1 KGHDR, CDR2 SFDVKD. The CDR3 here is CATRIPDTSGTDTQYF.

The chain combines TRBV4-3 with TRBJ1-1. From germline, CDR1 is LGHNA and CDR2 YSLEER. The CDR3 contains 16 residues. This CDR3 is CASSQAGSMGFTEAFF.

The chain joins TRBV4-3 to TRBJ1-4; TCRdb picks TRBD1, but there is no DNA to check that call. CDR3 length: 15 residues. Germline CDR1 LGHNA, CDR2 YSLEER. CDR3 in amino acids: CASSQGGVTNEKLFF.

The genes are TRBV6-5 and TRBJ2-3; TCRdb picks TRBD1, but there is no DNA to check that call. CDR1 MNHEY and CDR2 SVGAGI come from the germline V gene. CDR3 size: 16 residues. CDR3 residues: CASSYPGGLSTDTQYF.

This chain uses TRBV29-1 with TRBJ1-2; TCRdb gives TRBD1 as the D gene, but with no DNA this cannot be confirmed. The CDR3 is 14 amino acids. Germline V gives CDR1 SQVTM, CDR2 ANQGSEA. The CDR3 here is CSATGGGTDYGYTF. Complete variable domain (other parts from reference TRBV29-1 and TRBJ1-2): SAVISQKPSRDICQRGTSLTIQCQVDSQVTMMFWYRQQPGQSLTLIATANQGSEATYESGFVIDKFPISRPNLTFSTLTVSNMSPEDSSIYLCSATGGGTDYGYTFGSGTRLTVV.

The V call is TRBV4-1, the J call TRBJ2-7; TCRdb indicates TRBD1, and absent DNA this call remains unverified. Germline assignment: CDR1 MGHRA and CDR2 YSYEKL. The CDR3 length is 15 residues. The CDR3: CASSPSRQPGYEQYF.

The rearrangement links TRBV9 to TRBJ2-5; TCRdb returns TRBD1, unconfirmable since there is no DNA. This CDR3 is built from 16 residues. Germline V CDR1 and CDR2: SGDLS, YYNGEE. The CDR3 loop is CASSVATAVGRETQYF.

The J gene is TRBJ2-7, the V gene TRBV5-5; TCRdb's assignment of TRBD1 cannot be checked, as there is no DNA. The CDR3 runs to 15 residues. Looked up from germline, CDR1 is SGHKS and CDR2 is YYEKEE (reference sequence). The CDR3 here is CASSLGPTDTYEQYF. Filled out from reference TRBV5-5 and TRBJ2-7, the complete variable domain reads DAGVTQSPTHLIKTRGQQVTLRCSPISGHKSVSWYQQVLGQGPQFIFQYYEKEERGRGNFPDRFSARQFPNYSSELNVNALLLGDSALYLCASSLGPTDTYEQYFGPGTRLTVT.

The chain joins TRBV4-1 to TRBJ1-2; the TCRdb D gene call, TRBD1, has no DNA to confirm it. The germline gives CDR1 MGHRA, CDR2 YSYEKL. The CDR3 loop spans 15 amino acids. CDR3 protein: CASSTRDGSSYGYTF.